A single TCR beta chain is shown here with its context. J was trimmed by 6 bases and V by 0 bases; bases with no gene match: 10. The CDR3 is made up of 17 amino acids. The germline V gene has CDR1 SGHNT and CDR2 YYREEE (reference sequence). The data were obtained in a study of OX40 agonist ivuxolimab in advanced cancers. Assay used: immunoSEQ multiplex PCR; TCRdb lists only in-frame clones, some missing. The sample yields approximately 67,000 clones, about 89% seen once. Drawing of blood for sampling happened at baseline, at cycle 4 day 1, and at cycle 7 day 1. The sequence derives from an adult with an advanced solid tumor such as melanoma, head and neck, liver or kidney cancer. The specimen comprised CD4+ or CD8+ T cells sorted from blood, sampled in a trial of the OX40 agonist ivuxolimab. This chain links TRBV5-4 with TRBJ2-2, with 8 bases aligning to TRBD2. CDR3 coding DNA: TGTGCCAGCAGCTTGGGTCGGGGCGGGAGGTCTGCCGGGGAGCTGTTTTTT. Its translation is CASSLGRGGRSAGELFF.